This TCR beta chain stems from a study of cytomegalovirus exposure and HLA in healthy donors. General observations from the study: Specificity for CMV antigens was confirmed in vitro for a few of the CMV-associated chains.

Comments on this clone: Its specificity is unknown.

CDR3 length: 17 residues. Germline CDR1 and CDR2: MNHEY and SMNVEV (reference sequence). With 2 bases removed from V and 3 bases from J, the gap between germline ends came to 19 bases. Measured with immunoSEQ multiplex PCR; TCRdb has only the in-frame clones, and not every one. The sample lists 200,000 to 250,000 clones, around four fifths occurring once. J is TRBJ2-5 and V is TRBV27, with D perhaps TRBD1 (5 bases). The TCR sequence derives from a woman aged 30 to 39 in good health and CMV-seropositive. The sequencing input was PBMCs. CDR3 sequence: CASSLKSTPRVKETQYF. The CDR3 DNA sequence: TGTGCCAGCAGTTTAAAATCTACCCCCAGGGTAAAAGAGACCCAGTACTTC.